This T cell receptor (beta chain) was captured in a study of technical replicates of blood from a few donors. This table comes from immunoSEQ multiplex PCR, and its TCRdb copy is limited to in-frame clones, with some not included. This sample has some 70,000 clones; roughly 90% occur once, and the top ten carry 4.5% to 5%. The V segment lost 6 bases and the J segment 4 bases; nucleotides outside the gene matches: 11. The V gene's germline CDR1 is MNHNY and CDR2 SVGAGI (reference sequence). The CDR3 loop spans 16 amino acids. Sequencing used PBMCs. The gene calls are TRBV6-6 and TRBJ2-3, with 9 nucleotides matching TRBD1. This TCR was sampled from a human donor in good health. Some clones in this sample may be carry-over from other donors' samples. The CDR3 here is CASSPDRGVRADTQYF. The CDR3 DNA reads as TGTGCCAGCAGCCCTGACAGGGGGGTTCGGGCAGATACGCAGTATTTT.